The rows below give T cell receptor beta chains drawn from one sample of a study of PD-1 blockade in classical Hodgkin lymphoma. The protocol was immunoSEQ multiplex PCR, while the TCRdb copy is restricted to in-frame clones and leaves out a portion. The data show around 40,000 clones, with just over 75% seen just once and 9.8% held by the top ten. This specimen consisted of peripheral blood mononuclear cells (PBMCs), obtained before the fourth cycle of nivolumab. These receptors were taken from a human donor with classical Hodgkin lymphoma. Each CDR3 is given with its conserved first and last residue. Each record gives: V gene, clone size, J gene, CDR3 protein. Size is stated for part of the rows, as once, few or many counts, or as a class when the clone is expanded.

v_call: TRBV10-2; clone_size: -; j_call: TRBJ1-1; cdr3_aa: CASTSGGRTEAFF
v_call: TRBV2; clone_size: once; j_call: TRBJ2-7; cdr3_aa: CASSGDRPYEQYF
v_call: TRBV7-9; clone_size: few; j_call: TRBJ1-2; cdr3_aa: CASSLVEEGYTF
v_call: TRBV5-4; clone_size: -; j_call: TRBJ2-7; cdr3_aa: CASSLVGTGAHGQYF
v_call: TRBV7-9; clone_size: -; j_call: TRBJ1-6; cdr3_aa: CASRAGTGASPLHF
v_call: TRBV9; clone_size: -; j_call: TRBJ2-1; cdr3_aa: CASSVAGGRYNEQFF
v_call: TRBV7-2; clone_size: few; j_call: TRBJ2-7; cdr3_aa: CASSLSPTREQYF
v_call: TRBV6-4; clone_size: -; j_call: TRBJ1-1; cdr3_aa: CASRDSPILNTEAFF
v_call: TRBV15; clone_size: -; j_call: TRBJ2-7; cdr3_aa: CATGPGAYYEQYF
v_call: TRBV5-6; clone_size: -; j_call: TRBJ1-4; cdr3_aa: CASSLAHDEKLFF
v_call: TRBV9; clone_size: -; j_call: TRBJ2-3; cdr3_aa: CASSVRAGSGTDTQYF
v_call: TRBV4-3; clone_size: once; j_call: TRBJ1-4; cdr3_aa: CASSQVQPRGKLFF
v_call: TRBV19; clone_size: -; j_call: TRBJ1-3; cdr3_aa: CASSPGRSSGNTIYF
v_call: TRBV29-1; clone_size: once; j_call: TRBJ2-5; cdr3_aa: CSVGGRETQYF
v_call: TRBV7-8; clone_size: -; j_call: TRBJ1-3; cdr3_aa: CASSLWSGVNSGNTIYF
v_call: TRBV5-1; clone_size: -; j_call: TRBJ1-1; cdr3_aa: CASRLLGMNTEAFF
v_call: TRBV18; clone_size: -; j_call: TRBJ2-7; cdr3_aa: CASSPPSGVDEQYF
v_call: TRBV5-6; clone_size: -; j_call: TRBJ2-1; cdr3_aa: CASSFRSGGENEQFF
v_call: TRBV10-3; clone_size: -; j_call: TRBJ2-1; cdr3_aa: CATLEGVGNEQFF
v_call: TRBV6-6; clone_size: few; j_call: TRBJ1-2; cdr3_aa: CASSYSQGNYGYTF
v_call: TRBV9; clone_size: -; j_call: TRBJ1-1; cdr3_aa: CASSVGVGNTEAFF
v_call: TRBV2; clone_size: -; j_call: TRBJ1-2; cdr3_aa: CASGMGQFYGYTF
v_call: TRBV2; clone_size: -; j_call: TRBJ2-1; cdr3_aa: CASRTGSPYNEQFF
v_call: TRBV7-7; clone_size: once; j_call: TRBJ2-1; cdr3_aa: CASSRTLPGEQFF
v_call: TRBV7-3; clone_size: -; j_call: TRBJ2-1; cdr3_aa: CASSSGTAGEVF
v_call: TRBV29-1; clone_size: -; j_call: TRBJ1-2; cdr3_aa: CSVGAGRGLGYTF
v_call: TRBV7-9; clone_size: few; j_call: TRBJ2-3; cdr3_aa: CASSWRASTDTQYF
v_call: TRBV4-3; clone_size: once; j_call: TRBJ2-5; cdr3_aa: CASSQASGVVETQYF
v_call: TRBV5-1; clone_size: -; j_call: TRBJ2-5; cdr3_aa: CASSGDREAQYF
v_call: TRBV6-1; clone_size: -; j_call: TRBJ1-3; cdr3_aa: CASREGQGFGNTIYF
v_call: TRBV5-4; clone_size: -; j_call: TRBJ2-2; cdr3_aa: CASSLSRGGLSTGELFF
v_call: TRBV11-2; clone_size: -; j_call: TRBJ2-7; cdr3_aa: CASSPWMLRYEQYF
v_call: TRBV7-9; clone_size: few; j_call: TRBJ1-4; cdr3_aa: CASRTGFTTNEKLFF
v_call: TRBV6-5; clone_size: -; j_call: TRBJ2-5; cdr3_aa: CASSPDGETQYF
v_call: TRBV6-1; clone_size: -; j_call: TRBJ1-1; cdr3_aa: CASSDAGTGGTEAFF
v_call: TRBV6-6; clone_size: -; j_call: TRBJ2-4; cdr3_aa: CASSALKGAGNIQYF
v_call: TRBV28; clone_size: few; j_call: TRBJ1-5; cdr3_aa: CASGGSNQPQHF
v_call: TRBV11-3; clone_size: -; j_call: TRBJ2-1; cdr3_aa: CASSLEGSLAHEQFF
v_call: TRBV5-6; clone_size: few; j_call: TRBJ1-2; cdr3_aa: CASSFGDRVYYGYTF
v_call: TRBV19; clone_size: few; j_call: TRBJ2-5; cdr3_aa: CASSNTGWRETQYF
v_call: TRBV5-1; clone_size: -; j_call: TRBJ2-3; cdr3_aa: CASSPGLVTDTQYF
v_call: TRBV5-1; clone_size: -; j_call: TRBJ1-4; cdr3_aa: CASSSAPGREKLFF
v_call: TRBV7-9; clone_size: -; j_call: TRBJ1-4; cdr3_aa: CASSPRTPANEKLFF
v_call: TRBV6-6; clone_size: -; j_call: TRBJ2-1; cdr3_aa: CASSYFGGEEGEQFF
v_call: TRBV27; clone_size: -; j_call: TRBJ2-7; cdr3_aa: CASRLGGGAEQYF
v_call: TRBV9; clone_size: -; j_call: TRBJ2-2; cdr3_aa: CASSPQWAAGELFF
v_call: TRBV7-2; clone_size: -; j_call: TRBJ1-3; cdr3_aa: CASSLARTGAGNTIYF
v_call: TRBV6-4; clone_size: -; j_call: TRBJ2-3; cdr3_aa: CASSHRGGTDTQYF
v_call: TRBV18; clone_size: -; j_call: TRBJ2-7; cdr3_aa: CASSPQSYEQYF
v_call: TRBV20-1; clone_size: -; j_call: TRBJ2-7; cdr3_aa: CSAKDGYEQYF
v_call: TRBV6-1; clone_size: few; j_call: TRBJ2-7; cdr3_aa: CASSAGQVLGYEQYF
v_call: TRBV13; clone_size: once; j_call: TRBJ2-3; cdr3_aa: CASSLSSGSSTDTQYF
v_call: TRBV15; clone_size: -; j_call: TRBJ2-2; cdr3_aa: CATSRDWVAGSPGENTGELFF
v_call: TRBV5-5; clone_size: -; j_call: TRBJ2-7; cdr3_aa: CASSLLGRSLSYEQYF
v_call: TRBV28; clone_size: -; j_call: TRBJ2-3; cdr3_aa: CASSSPTGTIISSTDTQYF
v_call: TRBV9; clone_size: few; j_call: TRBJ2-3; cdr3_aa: CASSVVGETDTQYF
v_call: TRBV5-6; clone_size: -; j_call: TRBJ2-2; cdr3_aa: CASSLGLAGELFF